This TCR beta chain was recovered during a study of identical twins. This clonotype was seen repeatedly, ten times or more. TCRdb passed the 5' RACE reads through MiXCR, listing each CDR3 protein once. The repertoire holds 270,000 or so distinct CDR3 sequences, with about 8.9% as singletons. Trimming took 2 bases from V and 6 from J; bases not matched to a gene: 6. This CDR3 has 15 residues. Looked up from germline, CDR1 is SNHLY and CDR2 is FYNNEI. The same specimen was also included in a second study, on yellow fever vaccine responses in identical twins. That paper notes: After vaccination, twins' T cell response reportedly seemed partly convergent, partly personalized.

The receptor's source is a woman aged 18-35 years in good health. The sequenced material came from CD8+ T cells sorted from blood. The rearrangement links TRBV2 to TRBJ2-1, with 8 nucleotides matching TRBD1. CDR3 coding DNA: TGTGCCAGCAGTGAACTGGACAGGGTCCCCAATGAGCAGTTCTTC. Its translation is CASSELDRVPNEQFF.